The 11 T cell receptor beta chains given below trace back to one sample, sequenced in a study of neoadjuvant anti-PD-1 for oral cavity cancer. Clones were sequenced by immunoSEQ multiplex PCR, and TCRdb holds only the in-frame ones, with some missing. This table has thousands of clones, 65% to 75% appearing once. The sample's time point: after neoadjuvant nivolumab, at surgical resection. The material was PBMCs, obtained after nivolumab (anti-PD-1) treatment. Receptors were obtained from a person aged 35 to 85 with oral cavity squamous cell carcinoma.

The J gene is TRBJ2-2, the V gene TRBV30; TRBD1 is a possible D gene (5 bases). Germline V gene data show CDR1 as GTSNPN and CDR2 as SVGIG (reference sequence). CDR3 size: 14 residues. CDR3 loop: CALTGPANTGELFF. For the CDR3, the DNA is TGTGCACTCACAGGCCCAGCGAACACCGGGGAGCTGTTTTTT.

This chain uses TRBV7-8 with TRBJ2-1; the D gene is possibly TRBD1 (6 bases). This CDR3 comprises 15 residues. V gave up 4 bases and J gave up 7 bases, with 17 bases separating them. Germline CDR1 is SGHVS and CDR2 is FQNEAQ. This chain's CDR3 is CASSSLRGRGNEQFF. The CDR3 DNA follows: TGTGCCAGCAGCTCCCTCCGGGGCAGGGGAAATGAGCAGTTCTTC.

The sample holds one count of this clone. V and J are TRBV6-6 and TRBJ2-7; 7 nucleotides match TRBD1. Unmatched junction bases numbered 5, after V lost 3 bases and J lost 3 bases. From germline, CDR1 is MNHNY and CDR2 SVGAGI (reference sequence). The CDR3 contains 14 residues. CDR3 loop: CASSYGQGDYEQYF. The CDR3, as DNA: TGTGCCAGCAGTTATGGGCAGGGGGACTACGAGCAGTACTTC.

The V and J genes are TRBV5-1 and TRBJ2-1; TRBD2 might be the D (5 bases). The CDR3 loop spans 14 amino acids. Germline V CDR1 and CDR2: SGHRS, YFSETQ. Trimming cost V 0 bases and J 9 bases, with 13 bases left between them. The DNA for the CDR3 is TGCGCCAGCAGCTTGGCGGGGAGCGGCCGTGAGCAGTTCTTC. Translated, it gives CASSLAGSGREQFF.

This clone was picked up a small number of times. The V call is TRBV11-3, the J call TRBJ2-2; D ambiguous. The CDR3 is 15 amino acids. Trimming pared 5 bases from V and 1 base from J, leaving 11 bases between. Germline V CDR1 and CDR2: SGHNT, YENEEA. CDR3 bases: TGTGCCAGCAGCCTGGGTACAGTGAACACCGGGGAGCTGTTTTTT. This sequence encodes CASSLGTVNTGELFF.

CDR3: CASSPRPGEVETQYF. As DNA, the CDR3 is TGTGCCAGCAGTCCCCGACCGGGGGAGGTAGAGACCCAGTACTTC. The V gene is TRBV28, the J gene TRBJ2-5; possible D gene TRBD2, 6 bases. Germline V gives CDR1 MDHEN, CDR2 SYDVKM. V lost 5 bases and J 4 bases, leaving 17 bases between the germline ends. The CDR3 length is 15 residues.

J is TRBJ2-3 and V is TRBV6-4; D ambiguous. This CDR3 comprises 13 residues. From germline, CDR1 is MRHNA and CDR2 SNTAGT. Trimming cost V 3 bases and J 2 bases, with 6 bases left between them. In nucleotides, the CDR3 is TGTGCCAGCAGTGATTCTAACACAGATACGCAGTATTTT. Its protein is CASSDSNTDTQYF.

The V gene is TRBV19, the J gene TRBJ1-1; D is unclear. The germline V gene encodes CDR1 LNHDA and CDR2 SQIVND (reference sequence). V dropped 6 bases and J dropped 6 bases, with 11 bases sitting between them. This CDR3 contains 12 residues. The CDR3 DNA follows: TGTGCCAGTAGCACGGACGTGGCTGAAGCTTTCTTT. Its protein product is CASSTDVAEAFF.

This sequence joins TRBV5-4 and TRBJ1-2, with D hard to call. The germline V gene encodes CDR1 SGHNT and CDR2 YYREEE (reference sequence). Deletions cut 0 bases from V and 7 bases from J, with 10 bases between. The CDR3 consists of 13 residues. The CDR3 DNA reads TGTGCCAGCAGCTTGGAGCGGGTTTCTGGCTACACCTTC. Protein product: CASSLERVSGYTF.

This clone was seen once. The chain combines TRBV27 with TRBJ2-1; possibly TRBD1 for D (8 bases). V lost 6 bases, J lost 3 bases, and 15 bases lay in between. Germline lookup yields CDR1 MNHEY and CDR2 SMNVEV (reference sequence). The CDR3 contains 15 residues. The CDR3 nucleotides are TGTGCCAGCAGCCAGGACAGGGAGGGCTACAATGAGCAGTTCTTC. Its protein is CASSQDREGYNEQFF.

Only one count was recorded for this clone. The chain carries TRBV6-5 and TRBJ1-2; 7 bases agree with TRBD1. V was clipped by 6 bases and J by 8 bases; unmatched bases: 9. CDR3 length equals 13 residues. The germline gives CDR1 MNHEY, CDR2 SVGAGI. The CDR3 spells CASRLTGSGGYTF. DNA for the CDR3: TGTGCCAGCAGGTTGACAGGGTCCGGCGGCTACACCTTC.